Only a few counts were recorded for the clone carrying this TCR beta chain. The target antigen is unknown. The CDR3 is made up of 14 amino acids. Germline lookup yields CDR1 SGDLS and CDR2 YYNGEE. Trimming removed 0 bases at V and 6 bases at J, with 11 bases between. The protocol was immunoSEQ multiplex PCR, while the TCRdb copy is restricted to in-frame clones and leaves out a portion. The sample consists of 13,000 or so clones, 84% of them appearing once. These data belong to a study of T cell responses to AZD1222 COVID-19 vaccine. General study results and limits: At baseline, just 6 or 7 AZD1222 recipients tested seropositive. Vaccine-associated CD4 TCRs spanned spike, dominant at 160-218 and 743-854.

The rearrangement uses TRBV9 and TRBJ2-3; tentatively, D is TRBD2 (5 bases). This specimen consisted of peripheral blood, obtained 28 days after the second AZD1222 dose. The receptor was derived from an adult who received the AZD1222 COVID-19 vaccine. The chain's CDR3 is CASSVAGYPDTQYF. The DNA of the CDR3 is TGTGCCAGCAGCGTAGCGGGGTATCCCGATACGCAGTATTTT.